This T cell receptor beta chain was identified during a study of CD4 T cells in relation to SARS-CoV-2 and coronaviruses. Looking at the study overall: The negative reference was HIV-1 Nef peptide pool or peptide-free culture.

Of note for this clone: Its antigen is unknown.

Assay: immunoSEQ multiplex PCR; the TCRdb copy retains only in-frame clones and omits some. Among 25,000 or so clones listed, 70% to 80% were seen once. Unexposed donor CD4+ T cells date from about 2011-2019, before the COVID-19 pandemic. After roughly ten days of culture, CD4+ T cells were isolated. What was sequenced was CD4+ T cells from PBMCs, cultured in vitro. The receptor was derived from a human donor in good health.

DNA of the CDR3: TGTGCCAGCTCCCTCGGGACAGGGGGAGGCCCTAACTATGGCTACACCTTC. Its translation is CASSLGTGGGPNYGYTF. The genes are TRBV18 and TRBJ1-2; 11 bases line up with TRBD1. The CDR3 has 17 amino acids. Unmatched junction bases numbered 9, after V lost 6 bases and J lost 0 bases. CDR1 and CDR2 from the germline V gene are KGHSH and LQKENI.